This TCR beta chain was captured in a study of PD-1 blockade in classical Hodgkin lymphoma. Germline values: CDR1 KGHSH, CDR2 LQKENI. V was trimmed by 3 bases and J by 2 bases, leaving 8 bases between them. The CDR3 covers 13 residues. This clone was seen just once. Assay: immunoSEQ multiplex PCR; the TCRdb copy retains only in-frame clones and omits some. The sample lists about 40,000 clones, about 87% seen once, with roughly 9% in the top ten. Every patient was affected by relapse after autologous stem cell transplantation, while exposure to brentuximab vedotin was not uniform. The sample here was peripheral blood mononuclear cells (PBMCs), taken at baseline. The source of this sequence is a human donor with classical Hodgkin lymphoma. The chain is built from TRBV18 and TRBJ2-7, with unresolved D. The chain's CDR3 is CASSPGTAYEQYF. The CDR3 DNA reads TGTGCCAGCTCACCGGGAACGGCCTACGAGCAGTACTTC.